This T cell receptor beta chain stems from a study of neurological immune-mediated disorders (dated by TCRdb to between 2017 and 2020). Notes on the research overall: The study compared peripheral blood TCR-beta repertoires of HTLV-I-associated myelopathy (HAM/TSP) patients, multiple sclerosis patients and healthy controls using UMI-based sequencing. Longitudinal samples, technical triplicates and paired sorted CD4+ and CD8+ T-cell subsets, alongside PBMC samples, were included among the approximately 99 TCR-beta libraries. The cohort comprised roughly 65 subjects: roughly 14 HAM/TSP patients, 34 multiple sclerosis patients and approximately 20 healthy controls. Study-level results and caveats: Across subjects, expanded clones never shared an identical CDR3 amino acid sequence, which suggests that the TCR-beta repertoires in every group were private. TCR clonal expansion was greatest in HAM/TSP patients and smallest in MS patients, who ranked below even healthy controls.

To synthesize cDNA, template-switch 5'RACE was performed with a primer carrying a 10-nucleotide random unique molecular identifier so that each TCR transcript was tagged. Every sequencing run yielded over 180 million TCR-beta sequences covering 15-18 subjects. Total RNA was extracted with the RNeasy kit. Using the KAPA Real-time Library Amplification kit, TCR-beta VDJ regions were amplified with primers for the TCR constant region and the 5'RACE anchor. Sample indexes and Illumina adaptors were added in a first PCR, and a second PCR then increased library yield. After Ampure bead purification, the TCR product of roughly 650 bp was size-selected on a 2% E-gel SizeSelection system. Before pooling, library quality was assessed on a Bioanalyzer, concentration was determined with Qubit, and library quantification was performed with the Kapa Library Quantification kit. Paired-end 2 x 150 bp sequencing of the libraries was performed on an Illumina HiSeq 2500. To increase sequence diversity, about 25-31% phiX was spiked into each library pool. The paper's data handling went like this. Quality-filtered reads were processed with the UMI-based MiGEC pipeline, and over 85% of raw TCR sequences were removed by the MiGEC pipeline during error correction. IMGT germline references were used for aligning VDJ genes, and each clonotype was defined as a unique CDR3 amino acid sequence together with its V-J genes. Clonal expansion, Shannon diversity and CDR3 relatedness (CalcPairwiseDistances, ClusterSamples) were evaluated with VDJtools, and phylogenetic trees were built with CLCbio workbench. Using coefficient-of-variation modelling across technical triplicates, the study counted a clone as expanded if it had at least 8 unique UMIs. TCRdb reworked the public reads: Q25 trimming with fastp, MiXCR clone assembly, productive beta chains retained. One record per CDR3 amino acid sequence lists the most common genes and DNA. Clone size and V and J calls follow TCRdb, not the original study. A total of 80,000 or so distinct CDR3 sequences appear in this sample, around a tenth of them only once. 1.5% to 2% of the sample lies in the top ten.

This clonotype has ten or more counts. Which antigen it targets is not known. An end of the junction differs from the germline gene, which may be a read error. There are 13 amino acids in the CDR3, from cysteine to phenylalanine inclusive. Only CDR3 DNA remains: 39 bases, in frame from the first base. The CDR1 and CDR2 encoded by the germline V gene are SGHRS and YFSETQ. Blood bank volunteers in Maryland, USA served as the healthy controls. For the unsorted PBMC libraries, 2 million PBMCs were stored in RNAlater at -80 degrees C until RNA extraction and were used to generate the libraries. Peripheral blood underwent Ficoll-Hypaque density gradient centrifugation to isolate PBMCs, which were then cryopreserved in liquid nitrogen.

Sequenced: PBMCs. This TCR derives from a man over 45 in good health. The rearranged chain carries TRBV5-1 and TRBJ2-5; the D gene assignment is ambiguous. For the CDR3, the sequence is CTSSVISQETQYF. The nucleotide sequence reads TGCACCAGCAGCGTAATCAGCCAAGAGACCCAGTACTTC.